The source of this T cell receptor beta chain is a study of cytomegalovirus exposure and HLA in healthy donors. All the people who gave samples were healthy bone marrow donors. This PCR relied on a set of 60 Vbeta primers and 13 Jbeta primers. Sequencing used immunoSEQ multiplex PCR; TCRdb keeps in-frame clones, though not all of them. In the table there are 100,000 or so clones, more than 60% of which are singletons. Per the germline V gene, CDR1 is SEHNR and CDR2 is FQNEAQ (reference sequence). CDR3 length: 15 amino acids. Deletions cut 3 bases from V and 7 bases from J, with 13 bases between. V gene TRBV7-9 combines with J gene TRBJ1-6; the D is unclear. This TCR derives from a male donor in good health and CMV-seronegative. Sequencing was done on a sample of PBMCs. CDR3 DNA: TGTGCCAGCAGCTTGTTATTGGGAGACAATTCACCCCTCCACTTT. Amino acid sequence: CASSLLLGDNSPLHF.